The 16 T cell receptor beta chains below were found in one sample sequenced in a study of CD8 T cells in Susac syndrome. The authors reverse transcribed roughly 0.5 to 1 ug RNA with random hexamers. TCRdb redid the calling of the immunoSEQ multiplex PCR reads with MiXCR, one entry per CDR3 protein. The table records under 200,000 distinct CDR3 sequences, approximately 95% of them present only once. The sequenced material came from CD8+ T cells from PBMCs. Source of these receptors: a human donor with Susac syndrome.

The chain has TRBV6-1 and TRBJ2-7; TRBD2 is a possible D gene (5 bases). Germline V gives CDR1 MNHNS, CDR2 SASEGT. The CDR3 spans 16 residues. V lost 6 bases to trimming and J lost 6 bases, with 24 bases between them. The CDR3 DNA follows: TGTGCCAGCAGACCCCGGGAAAAACCTGAAACCCTCGAGCAGTACTTC. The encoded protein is CASRPREKPETLEQYF.

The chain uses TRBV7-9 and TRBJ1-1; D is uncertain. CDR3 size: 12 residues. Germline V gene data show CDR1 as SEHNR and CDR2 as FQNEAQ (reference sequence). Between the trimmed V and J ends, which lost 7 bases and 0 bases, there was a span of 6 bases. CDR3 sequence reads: CASTGVNTEAFF. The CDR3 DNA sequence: TGTGCCAGCACCGGGGTGAACACTGAAGCTTTCTTT.

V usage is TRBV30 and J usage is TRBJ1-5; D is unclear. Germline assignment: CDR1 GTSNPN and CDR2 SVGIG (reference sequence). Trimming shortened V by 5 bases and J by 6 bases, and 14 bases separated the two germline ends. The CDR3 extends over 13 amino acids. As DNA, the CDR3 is TGTGCCTGGCAAGCCACGGAGCGTCAGCCCCAGCATTTT. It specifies CAWQATERQPQHF. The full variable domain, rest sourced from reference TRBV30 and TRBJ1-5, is SQTIHQWPATLVQPVGSPLSLECTVEGTSNPNLYWYRQAAGRGLQLLFYSVGIGQISSEVPQNLSASRPQDRQFILSSKKLLLSDSGFYLCAWQATERQPQHFGDGTRLSIL.

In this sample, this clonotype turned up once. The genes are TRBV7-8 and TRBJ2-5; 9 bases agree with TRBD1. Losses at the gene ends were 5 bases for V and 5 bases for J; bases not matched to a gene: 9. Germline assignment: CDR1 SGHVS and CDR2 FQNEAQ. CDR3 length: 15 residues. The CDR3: CASSNAGTGRETQYF. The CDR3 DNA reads TGTGCCAGCAGCAATGCCGGGACAGGGAGGGAGACCCAGTACTTC.

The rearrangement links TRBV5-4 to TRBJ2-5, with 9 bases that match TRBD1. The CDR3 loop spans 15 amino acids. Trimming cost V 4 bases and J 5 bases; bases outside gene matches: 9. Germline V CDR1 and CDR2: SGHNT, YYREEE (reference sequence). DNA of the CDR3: TGTGCCAGCAGCGGAGGGGGACAGGGTGTGGAGACCCAGTACTTC. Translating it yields CASSGGGQGVETQYF.

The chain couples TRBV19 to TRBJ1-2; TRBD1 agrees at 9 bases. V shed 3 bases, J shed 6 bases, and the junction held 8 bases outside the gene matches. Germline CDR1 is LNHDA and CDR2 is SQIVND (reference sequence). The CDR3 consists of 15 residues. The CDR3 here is CASSIPGQGLNGYTF. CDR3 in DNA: TGTGCCAGTAGTATTCCGGGACAGGGATTAAATGGCTACACCTTC.

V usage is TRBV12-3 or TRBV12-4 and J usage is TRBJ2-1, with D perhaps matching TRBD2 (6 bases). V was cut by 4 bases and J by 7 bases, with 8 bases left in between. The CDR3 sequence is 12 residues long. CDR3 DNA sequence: TGTGCCAGCAGTTCTAGCGAGAATGAGCAGTTCTTC. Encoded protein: CASSSSENEQFF.

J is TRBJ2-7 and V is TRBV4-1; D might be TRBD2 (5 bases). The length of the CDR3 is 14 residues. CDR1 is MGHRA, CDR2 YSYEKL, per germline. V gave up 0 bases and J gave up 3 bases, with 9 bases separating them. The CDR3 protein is CASSQDTGIYEQYF. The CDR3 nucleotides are TGCGCCAGCAGCCAAGATACCGGGATCTACGAGCAGTACTTC.

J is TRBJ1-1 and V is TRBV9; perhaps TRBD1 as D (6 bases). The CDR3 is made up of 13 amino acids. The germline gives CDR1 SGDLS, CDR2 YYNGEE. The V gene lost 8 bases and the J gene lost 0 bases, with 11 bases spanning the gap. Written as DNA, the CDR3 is TGTGCCAGTGGAGGGGGACTGAACACTGAAGCTTTCTTT. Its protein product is CASGGGLNTEAFF. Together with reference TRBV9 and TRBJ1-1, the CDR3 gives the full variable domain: DSGVTQTPKHLITATGQRVTLRCSPRSGDLSVYWYQQSLDQGLQFLIQYYNGEERAKGNILERFSAQQFPDLHSELNLSSLELGDSALYFCASGGGLNTEAFFGQGTRLTVV.

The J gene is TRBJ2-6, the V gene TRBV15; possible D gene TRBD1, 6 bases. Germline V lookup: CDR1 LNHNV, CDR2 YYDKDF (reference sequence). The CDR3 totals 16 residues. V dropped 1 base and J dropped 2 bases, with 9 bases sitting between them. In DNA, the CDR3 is TGTGCCACCAGCAGAGGGTCAGGGGCTGGGGCCAACGTCCTGACTTTC. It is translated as CATSRGSGAGANVLTF.

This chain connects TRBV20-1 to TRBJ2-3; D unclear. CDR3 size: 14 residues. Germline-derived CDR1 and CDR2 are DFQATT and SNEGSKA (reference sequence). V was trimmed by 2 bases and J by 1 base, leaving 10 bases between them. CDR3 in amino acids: CSARQVFRTDTQYF. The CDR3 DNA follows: TGCAGTGCTAGACAGGTGTTCCGCACAGATACGCAGTATTTT.

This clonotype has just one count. CDR3 residues: CATSDPGLAGDTQYF. CDR3 nucleotides: TGTGCCACCAGTGATCCGGGACTAGCAGGAGATACGCAGTATTTT. The rearrangement uses TRBV24-1 and TRBJ2-3; TRBD2 agrees at 9 bases. J was trimmed by 5 bases and V by 3 bases; bases with no gene match: 5. Germline CDR1 and CDR2: KGHDR and SFDVKD. The CDR3 has 15 amino acids.

CDR3 in amino acids: CASSFAGDTYEQYF. The DNA for the CDR3 is TGTGCCAGCAGCTTCGCGGGGGACACCTACGAGCAGTACTTC. The chain uses TRBV13 and TRBJ2-7; tentatively, D is TRBD2 (7 bases). CDR1 is PRHDT and CDR2 is FYEKMQ in the germline V gene (reference sequence). The CDR3 consists of 14 residues. Between the trimmed V and J ends, which lost 3 bases and 2 bases, there was a span of 11 bases.

The CDR3 DNA is TGTGCCAGCAGCGGGGGCGTCACAGATACGCAGTATTTT. Protein sequence: CASSGGVTDTQYF. The chain has TRBV5-8 and TRBJ2-3, with a tentative D call TRBD1 (6 bases). Between the trimmed V and J ends, which lost 4 bases and 2 bases, there was a span of 8 bases. Germline V gives CDR1 SGHTS, CDR2 YDEGEE. There are 13 residues in the CDR3.

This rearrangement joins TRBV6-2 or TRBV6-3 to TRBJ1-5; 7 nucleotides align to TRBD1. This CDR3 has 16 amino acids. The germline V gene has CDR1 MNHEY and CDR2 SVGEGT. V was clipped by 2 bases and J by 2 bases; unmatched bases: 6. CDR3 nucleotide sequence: TGTGCCAGCAGTTACCGAACAGGGGCCGGCAATCAGCCCCAGCATTTT. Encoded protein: CASSYRTGAGNQPQHF.

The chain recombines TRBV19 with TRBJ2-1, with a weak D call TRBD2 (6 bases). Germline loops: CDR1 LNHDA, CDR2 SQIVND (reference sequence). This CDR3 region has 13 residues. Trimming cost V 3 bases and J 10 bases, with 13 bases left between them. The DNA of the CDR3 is TGTGCCAGTAGTATGGGACTGGGGTTAGAGCAGTTCTTC. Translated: CASSMGLGLEQFF.